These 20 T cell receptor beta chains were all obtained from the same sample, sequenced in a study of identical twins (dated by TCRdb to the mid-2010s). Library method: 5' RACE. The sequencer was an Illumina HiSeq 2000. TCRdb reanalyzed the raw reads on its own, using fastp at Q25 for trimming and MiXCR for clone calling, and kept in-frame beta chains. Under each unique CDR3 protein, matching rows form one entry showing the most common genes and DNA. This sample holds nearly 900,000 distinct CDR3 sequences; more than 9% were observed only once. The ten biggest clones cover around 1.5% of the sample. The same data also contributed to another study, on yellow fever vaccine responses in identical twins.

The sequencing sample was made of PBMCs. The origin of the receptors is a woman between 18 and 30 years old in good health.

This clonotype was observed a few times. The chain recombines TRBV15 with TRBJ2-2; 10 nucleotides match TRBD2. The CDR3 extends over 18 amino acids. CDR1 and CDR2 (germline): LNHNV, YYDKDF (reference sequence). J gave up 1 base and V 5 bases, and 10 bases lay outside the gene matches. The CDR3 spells CATSSRRPSGRNTGELFF. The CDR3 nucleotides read TGTGCCACCAGCTCACGCCGTCCTAGCGGGAGGAACACCGGGGAGCTGTTTTTT.

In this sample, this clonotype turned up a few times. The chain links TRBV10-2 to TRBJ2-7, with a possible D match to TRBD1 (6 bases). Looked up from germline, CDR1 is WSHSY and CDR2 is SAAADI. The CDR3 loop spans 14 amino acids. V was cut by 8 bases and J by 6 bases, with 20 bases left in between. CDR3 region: CASLTPGQAVEQYF. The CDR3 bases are TGCGCCAGCCTCACGCCGGGACAAGCTGTCGAGCAGTACTTC.

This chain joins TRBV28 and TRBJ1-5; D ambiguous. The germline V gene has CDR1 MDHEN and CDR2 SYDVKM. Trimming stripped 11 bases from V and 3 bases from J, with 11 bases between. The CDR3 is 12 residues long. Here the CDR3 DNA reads TGTGCCGGTGGGGTGGACAATCAGCCCCAGCATTTT. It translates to CAGGVDNQPQHF. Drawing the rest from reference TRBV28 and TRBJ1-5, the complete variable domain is DVKVTQSSRYLVKRTGEKVFLECVQDMDHENMFWYRQDPGLGLRLIYFSYDVKMKEKGDIPEGYSVSREKKERFSLILESASTNQTSMYLCAGGVDNQPQHFGDGTRLSIL.

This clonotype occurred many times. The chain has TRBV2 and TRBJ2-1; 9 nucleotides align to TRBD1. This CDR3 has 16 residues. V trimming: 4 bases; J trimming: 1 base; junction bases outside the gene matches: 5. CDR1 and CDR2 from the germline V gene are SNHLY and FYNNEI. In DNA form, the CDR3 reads TGTGCCAGCAGTGCCGGGACAGGGATTTCCTACAATGAGCAGTTCTTC. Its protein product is CASSAGTGISYNEQFF.

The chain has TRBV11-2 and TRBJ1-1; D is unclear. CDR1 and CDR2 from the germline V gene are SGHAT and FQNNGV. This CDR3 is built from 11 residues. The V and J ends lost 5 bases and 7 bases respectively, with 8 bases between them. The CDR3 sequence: CASSHDGEAFF. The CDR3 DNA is TGTGCCAGCAGCCACGACGGTGAAGCTTTCTTT.

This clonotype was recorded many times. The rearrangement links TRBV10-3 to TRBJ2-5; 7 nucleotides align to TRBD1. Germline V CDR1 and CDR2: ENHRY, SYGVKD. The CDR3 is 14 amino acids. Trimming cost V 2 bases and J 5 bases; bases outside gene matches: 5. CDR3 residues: CAISEAGTVETQYF. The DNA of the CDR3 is TGTGCCATCAGTGAGGCCGGGACAGTCGAGACCCAGTACTTC.

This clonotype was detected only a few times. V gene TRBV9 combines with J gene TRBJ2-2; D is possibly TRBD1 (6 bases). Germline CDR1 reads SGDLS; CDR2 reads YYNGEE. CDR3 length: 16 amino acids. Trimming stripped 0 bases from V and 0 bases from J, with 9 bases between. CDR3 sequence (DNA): TGTGCCAGCAGCGTAGGGGGACAAACGAACACCGGGGAGCTGTTTTTT. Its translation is CASSVGGQTNTGELFF.

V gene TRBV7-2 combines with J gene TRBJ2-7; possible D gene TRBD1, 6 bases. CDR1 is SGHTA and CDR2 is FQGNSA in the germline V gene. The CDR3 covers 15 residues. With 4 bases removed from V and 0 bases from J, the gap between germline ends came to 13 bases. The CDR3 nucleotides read TGTGCCAGCAGCTGGGGGCTAGTCGGCTCCTACGAGCAGTACTTC. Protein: CASSWGLVGSYEQYF.

CDR3 bases: TGTGCCAGCAGCGGATCCAATACTATGGGAGATACGCAGTATTTT. It encodes CASSGSNTMGDTQYF. The V call is TRBV9, the J call TRBJ2-3; D call uncertain. The CDR3 extends over 15 amino acids. V dropped 3 bases and J dropped 5 bases, with 16 bases sitting between them. Germline values: CDR1 SGDLS, CDR2 YYNGEE.

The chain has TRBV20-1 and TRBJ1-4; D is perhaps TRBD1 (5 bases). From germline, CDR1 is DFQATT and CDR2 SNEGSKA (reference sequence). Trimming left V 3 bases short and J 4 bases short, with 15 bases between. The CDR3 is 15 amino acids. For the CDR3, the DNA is TGCAGTGCTAGGCCTTCTGGGGGAAATAATGAAAAACTGTTTTTT. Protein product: CSARPSGGNNEKLFF.

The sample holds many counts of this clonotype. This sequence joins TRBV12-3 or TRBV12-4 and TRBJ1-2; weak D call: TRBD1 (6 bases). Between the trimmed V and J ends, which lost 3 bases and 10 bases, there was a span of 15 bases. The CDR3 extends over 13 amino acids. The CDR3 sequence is CASSFGTRGDYTF. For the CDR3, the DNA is TGTGCCAGCAGTTTCGGGACACGGGGAGACTACACCTTC.

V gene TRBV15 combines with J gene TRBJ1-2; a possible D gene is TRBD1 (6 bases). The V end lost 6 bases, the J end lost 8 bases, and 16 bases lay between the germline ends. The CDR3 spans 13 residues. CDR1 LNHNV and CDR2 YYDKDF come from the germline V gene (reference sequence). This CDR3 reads CATSDRFPQGYTF. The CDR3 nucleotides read TGTGCCACCAGTGACAGGTTTCCCCAGGGCTACACCTTC.

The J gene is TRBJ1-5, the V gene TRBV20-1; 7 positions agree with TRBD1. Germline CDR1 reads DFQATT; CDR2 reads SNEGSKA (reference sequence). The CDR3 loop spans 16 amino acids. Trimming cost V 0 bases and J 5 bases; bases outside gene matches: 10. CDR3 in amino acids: CSARELGQTTYQPQHF. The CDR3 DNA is TGCAGTGCTAGAGAATTGGGACAGACCACGTATCAGCCCCAGCATTTT.

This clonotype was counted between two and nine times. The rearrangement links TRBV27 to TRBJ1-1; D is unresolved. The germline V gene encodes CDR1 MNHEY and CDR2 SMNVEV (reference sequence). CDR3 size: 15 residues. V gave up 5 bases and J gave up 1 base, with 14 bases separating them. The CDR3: CASSISRAANTEAFF. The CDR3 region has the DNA TGTGCCAGCAGTATTTCTCGGGCGGCGAACACTGAAGCTTTCTTT.

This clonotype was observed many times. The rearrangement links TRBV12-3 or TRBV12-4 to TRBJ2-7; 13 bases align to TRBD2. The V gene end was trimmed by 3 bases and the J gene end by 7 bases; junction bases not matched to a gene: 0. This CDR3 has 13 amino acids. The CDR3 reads CASSLGLAGEQYV. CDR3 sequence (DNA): TGTGCCAGCAGTTTGGGACTAGCGGGGGAGCAGTACGTC.

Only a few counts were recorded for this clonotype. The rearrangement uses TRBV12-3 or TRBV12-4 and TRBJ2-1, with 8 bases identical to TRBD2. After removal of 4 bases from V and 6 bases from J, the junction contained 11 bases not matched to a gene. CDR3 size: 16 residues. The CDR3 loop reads CASSSRVTSALNEQFF. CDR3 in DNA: TGTGCCAGCAGTTCTCGCGTGACTAGCGCCCTCAATGAGCAGTTCTTC.

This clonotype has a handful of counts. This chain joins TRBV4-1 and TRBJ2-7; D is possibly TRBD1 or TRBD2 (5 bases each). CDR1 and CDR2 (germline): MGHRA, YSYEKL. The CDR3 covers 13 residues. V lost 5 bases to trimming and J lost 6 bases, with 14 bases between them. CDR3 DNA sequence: TGCGCCAGCAGCTGGGGGATAATGGGCGAGCAGTACTTC. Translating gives CASSWGIMGEQYF.

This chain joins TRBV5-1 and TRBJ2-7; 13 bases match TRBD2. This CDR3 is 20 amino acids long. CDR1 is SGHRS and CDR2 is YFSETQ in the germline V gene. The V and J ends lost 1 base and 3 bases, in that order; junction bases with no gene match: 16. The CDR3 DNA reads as TGCGCCAGCAGCTTGAAAGGGGGAGGACTAGCGGGAGCCCCTTACTACGAGCAGTACTTC. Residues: CASSLKGGGLAGAPYYEQYF.

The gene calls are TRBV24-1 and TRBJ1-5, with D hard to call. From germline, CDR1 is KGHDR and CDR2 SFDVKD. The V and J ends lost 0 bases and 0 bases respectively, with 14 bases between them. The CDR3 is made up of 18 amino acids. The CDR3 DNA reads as TGTGCCACCAGTGATTTGCCAAGGGTCGGAAATAGCAATCAGCCCCAGCATTTT. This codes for CATSDLPRVGNSNQPQHF.

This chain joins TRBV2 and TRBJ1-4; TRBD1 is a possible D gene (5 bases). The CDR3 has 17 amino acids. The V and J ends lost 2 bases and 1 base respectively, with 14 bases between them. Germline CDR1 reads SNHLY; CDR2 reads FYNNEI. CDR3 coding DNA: TGTGCCAGCAGTGAAAAAGGGACGCCCGGAACTAATGAAAAACTGTTTTTT. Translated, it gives CASSEKGTPGTNEKLFF.